A single sample is the source of the 2 T cell receptor beta chains below, sequenced in a study of T cell responses to AZD1222 COVID-19 vaccine. TCRdb's copy holds only in-frame clones and misses some; the assay was immunoSEQ multiplex PCR. The sample includes tens of thousands of clones, 75% to 90% seen only once; the top ten take 18%. The material was peripheral blood, obtained 28 days after the second AZD1222 dose. Receptors were obtained from an adult who received the AZD1222 COVID-19 vaccine.

The count of this clone is one. The genes are TRBV3-1 (or the pseudogene TRBV3-2) and TRBJ2-6, with D perhaps matching TRBD2 (6 bases). Germline lookup yields CDR1 LGHDT and CDR2 YNNKEL (reference sequence). This CDR3 region has 15 residues. V lost 6 bases to trimming and J lost 0 bases, with 9 bases between them. The CDR3 coding sequence is TGTGCCAGCAGGGTGGGGGGCTCTGGGGCCAACGTCCTGACTTTC. Its translation: CASRVGGSGANVLTF.

V usage is TRBV14 and J usage is TRBJ1-3; D ambiguous. From germline, CDR1 is SGHDN and CDR2 FVKESK. V lost 1 base, J lost 5 bases, and 12 bases lay in between. The CDR3 sequence is 15 residues long. DNA of the CDR3: TGTGCCAGCAGCCAAGGGGTCCGCCGGCGAAACACCATATATTTT. It translates to CASSQGVRRRNTIYF.